The clone carrying this T cell receptor (beta chain) was observed once. Its target is unknown. From germline, CDR1 is SGHAT and CDR2 FQNNGV. The CDR3 is 14 residues long. V dropped 3 bases and J dropped 2 bases, with 11 bases sitting between them. The sample belongs to a study of cytomegalovirus exposure and HLA in healthy donors. Researchers ran the PCR with 60 Vbeta and 13 Jbeta primers. Only in-frame clones appear in the TCRdb table, and some are missing; sequencing was by immunoSEQ multiplex PCR. Of about 160,000 clones in the sample, around 78% were seen once. Points from the study as a whole: Investigators reported 150 to 200 TCR beta chains as tied to cytomegalovirus. A later analysis found common viral pathogens apparently linked to several of the most significant clusters. The productive fraction for most TCR beta V segments was about 87% or about 30% in an earlier analysis. No immune exposure information besides CMV serostatus was available.

This clonotype was obtained from a man between 35 and 55 years old in good health and CMV-seronegative. This chain links TRBV11-2 with TRBJ2-7; D might be TRBD2 (5 bases). Material for sequencing was PBMCs. The CDR3 loop reads CASSFSGSTYEQYF. The CDR3 coding sequence is TGTGCCAGCAGCTTTTCGGGGTCAACCTACGAGCAGTACTTC. Complete variable domain (other parts from reference TRBV11-2 and TRBJ2-7): EAGVAQSPRYKIIEKRQSVAFWCNPISGHATLYWYQQILGQGPKLLIQFQNNGVVDDSQLPKDRFSAERLKGVDSTLKIQPAKLEDSAVYLCASSFSGSTYEQYFGPGTRLTVT.